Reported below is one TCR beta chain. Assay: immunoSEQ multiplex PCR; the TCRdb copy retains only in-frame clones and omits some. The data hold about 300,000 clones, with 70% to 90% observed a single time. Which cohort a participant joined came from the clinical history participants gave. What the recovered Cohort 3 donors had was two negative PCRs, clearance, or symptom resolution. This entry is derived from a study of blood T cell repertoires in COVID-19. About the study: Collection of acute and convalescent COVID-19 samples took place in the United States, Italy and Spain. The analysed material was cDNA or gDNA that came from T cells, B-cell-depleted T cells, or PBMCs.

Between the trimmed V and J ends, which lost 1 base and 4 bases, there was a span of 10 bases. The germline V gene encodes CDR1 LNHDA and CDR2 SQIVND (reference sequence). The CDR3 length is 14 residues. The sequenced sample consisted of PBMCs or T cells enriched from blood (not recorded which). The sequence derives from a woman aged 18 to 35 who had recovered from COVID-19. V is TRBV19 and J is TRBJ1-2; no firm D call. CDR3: CASSIGSEGYGYTF. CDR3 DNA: TGTGCCAGTAGTATAGGGTCGGAGGGCTATGGCTACACCTTC.